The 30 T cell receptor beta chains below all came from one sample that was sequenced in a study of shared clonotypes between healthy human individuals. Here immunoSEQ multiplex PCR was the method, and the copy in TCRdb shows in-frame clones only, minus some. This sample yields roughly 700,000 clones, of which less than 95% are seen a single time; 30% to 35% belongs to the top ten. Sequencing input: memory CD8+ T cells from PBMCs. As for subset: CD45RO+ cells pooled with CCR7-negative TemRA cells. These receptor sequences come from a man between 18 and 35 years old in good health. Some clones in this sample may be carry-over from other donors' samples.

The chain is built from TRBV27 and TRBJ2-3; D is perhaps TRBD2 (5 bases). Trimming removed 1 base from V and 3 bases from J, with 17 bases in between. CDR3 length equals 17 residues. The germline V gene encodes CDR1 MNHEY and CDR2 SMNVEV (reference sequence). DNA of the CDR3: TGTGCCAGCAGTTTATTTGCGGGCCCTCCTGGGACAGATACGCAGTATTTT. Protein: CASSLFAGPPGTDTQYF.

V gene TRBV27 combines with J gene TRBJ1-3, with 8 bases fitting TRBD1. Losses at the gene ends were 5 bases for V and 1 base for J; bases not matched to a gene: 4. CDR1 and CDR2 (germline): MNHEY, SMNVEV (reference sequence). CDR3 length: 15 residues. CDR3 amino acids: CASSITGGSGNTIYF. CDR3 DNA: TGTGCCAGCAGTATAACAGGGGGGTCTGGAAACACCATATATTTT.

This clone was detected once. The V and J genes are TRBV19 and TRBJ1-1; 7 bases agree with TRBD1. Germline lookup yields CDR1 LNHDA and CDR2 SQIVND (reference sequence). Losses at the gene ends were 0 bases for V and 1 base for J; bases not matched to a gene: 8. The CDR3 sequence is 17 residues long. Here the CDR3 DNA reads TGTGCCAGTAGTATAGACCGGGAGGGGGCCTGGAACACTGAAGCTTTCTTT. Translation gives CASSIDREGAWNTEAFF. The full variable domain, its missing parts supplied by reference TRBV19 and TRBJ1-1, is DGGITQSPKYLFRKEGQNVTLSCEQNLNHDAMYWYRQDPGQGLRLIYYSQIVNDFQKGDIAEGYSVSREKKESFPLTVTSAQKNPTAFYLCASSIDREGAWNTEAFFGQGTRLTVV.

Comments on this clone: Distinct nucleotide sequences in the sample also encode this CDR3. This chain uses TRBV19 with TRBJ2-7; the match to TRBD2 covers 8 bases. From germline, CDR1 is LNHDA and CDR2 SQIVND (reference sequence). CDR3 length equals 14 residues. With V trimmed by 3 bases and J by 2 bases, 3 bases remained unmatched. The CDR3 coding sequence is TGTGCCAGTAGTATGGGACTAGGTGCCTACGAGCAGTACTTC. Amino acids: CASSMGLGAYEQYF.

CDR3 loop: CASSPGPPSDTEAFF. The CDR3 DNA follows: TGTGCCAGCAGCCCGGGGCCCCCCTCGGACACTGAAGCTTTCTTT. The genes are TRBV5-4 and TRBJ1-1, with D possibly being TRBD1 (5 bases). Trimming stripped 4 bases from V and 3 bases from J, with 16 bases between. The CDR3 runs to 15 residues. Germline-derived CDR1 and CDR2 are SGHNT and YYREEE (reference sequence).

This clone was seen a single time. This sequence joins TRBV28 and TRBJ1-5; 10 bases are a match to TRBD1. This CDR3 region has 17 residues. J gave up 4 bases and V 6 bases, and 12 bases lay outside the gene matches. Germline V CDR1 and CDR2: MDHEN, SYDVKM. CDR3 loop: CASRLTGTGVLNQPQHF. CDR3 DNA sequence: TGTGCCAGCAGGCTCACCGGGACAGGGGTTCTTAATCAGCCCCAGCATTTT.

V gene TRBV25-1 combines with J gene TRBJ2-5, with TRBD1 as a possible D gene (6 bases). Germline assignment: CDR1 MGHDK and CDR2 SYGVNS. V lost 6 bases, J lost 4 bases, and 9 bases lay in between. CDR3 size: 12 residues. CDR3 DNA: TGTGCCAGCAGGGGGGCGGGAGAGACCCAGTACTTC. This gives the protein CASRGAGETQYF.

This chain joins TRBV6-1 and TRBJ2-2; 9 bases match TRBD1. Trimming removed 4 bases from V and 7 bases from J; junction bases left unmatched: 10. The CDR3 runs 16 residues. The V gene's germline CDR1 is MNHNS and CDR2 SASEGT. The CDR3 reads CASSGRDRVVDGELFF. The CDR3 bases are TGTGCCAGCAGTGGCCGGGACAGGGTTGTTGACGGGGAGCTGTTTTTT.

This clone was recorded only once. CDR3: CASSVAGEATPLYNEQFF. CDR3 bases: TGTGCCAGCAGCGTAGCGGGGGAAGCGACCCCCCTTTACAATGAGCAGTTCTTC. The V call is TRBV9, the J call TRBJ2-1, with D possibly TRBD2 on 6 matching bases. The ends were cut back, 0 bases at V and 4 bases at J, with 20 bases in the middle. Germline V gene lookup returns CDR1 SGDLS and CDR2 YYNGEE. CDR3 length: 18 residues.

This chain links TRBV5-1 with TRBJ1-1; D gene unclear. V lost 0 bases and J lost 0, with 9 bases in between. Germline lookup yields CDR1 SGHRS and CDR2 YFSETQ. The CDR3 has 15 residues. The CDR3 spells CASSLGTTLNTEAFF. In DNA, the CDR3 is TGCGCCAGCAGCTTGGGGACGACATTGAACACTGAAGCTTTCTTT.

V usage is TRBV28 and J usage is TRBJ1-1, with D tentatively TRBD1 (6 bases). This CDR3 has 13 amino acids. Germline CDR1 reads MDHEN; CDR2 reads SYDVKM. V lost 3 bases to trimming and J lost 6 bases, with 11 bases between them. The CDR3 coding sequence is TGTGCCAGCAGTTTTTTAGGGGGGTCTGAAGCTTTCTTT. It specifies CASSFLGGSEAFF.

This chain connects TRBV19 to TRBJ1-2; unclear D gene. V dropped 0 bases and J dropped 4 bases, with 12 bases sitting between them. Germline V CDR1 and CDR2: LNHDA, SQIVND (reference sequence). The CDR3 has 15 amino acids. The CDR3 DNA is TGTGCCAGTAGTATAGAGCCGGGGAGTTCCTATGGCTACACCTTC. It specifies CASSIEPGSSYGYTF.

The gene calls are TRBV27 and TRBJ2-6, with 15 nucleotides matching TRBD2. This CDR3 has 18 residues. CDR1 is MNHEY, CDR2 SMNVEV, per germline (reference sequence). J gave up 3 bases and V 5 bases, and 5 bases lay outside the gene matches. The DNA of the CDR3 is TGTGCCAGCAGTCCGGGACTAGCGGGAGGTTTTGGGGCCAACGTCCTGACTTTC. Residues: CASSPGLAGGFGANVLTF.

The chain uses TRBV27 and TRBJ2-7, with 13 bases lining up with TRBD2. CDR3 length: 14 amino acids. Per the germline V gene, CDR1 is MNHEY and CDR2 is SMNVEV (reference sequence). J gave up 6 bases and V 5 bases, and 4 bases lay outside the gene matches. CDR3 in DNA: TGTGCCAGCAGTCCCTGGACTAGCGGGAGCGAGCAGTACTTC. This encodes CASSPWTSGSEQYF.

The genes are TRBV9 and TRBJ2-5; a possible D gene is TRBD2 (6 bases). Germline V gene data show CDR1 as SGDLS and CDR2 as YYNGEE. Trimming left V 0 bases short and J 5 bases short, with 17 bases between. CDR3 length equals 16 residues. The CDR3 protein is CASSVGGTTLRETQYF. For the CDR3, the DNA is TGTGCCAGCAGCGTAGGCGGGACCACCCTTAGGGAGACCCAGTACTTC.

CDR3 residues: CATRGRVSVPETQYF. CDR3 sequence (DNA): TGTGCCACTCGCGGGAGGGTTTCTGTGCCGGAGACCCAGTACTTC. The chain employs TRBV27 and TRBJ2-5; 9 bases are shared with TRBD2. After removal of 10 bases from V and 5 bases from J, the junction contained 14 bases not matched to a gene. The CDR3 totals 15 residues. CDR1 is MNHEY, CDR2 SMNVEV, per germline (reference sequence).

CDR3 residues: CASSLASGGGYEQYF. The CDR3 nucleotides are TGTGCCAGCAGCTTAGCGTCAGGGGGCGGGTACGAGCAGTACTTC. V usage is TRBV11-2 and J usage is TRBJ2-7; TRBD1 matches at 8 bases. Germline trimming cut 1 base from V and 4 bases from J; bases unmatched to any gene: 6. The germline gives CDR1 SGHAT, CDR2 FQNNGV. This CDR3 spans 15 amino acids.

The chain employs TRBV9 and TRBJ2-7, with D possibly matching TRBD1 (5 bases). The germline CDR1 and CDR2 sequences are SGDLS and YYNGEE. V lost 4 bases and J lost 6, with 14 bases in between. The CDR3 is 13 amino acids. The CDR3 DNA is TGTGCCAGCAGCTTTAGGGGCTACGGCGAGCAGTACTTC. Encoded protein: CASSFRGYGEQYF.

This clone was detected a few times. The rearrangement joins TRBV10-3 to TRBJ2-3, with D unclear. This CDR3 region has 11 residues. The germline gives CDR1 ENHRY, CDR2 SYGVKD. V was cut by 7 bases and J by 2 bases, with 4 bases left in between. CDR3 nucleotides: TGTGCCATCAAGGCCACAGATACGCAGTATTTT. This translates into CAIKATDTQYF.

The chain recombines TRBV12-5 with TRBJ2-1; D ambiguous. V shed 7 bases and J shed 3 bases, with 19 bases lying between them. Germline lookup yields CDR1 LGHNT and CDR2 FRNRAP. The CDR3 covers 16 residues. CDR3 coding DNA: TGTGCTAGTGCCTTTAGTGGTAGACCCTTCTACAATGAGCAGTTCTTC. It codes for CASAFSGRPFYNEQFF.

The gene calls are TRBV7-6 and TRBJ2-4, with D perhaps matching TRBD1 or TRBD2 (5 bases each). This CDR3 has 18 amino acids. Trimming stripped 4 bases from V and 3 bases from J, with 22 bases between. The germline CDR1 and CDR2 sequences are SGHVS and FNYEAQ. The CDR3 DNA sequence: TGTGCCAGCAGCTCCTCCCGGGGCAGCGCCGACGTCAAAAACATTCAGTACTTC. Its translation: CASSSSRGSADVKNIQYF.

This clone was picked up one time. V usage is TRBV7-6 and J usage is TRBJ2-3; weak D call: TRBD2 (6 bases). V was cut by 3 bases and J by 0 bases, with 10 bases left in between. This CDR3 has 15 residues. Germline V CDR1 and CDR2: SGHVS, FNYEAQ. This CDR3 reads CASSFSGKSTDTQYF. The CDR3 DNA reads TGTGCCAGCAGCTTTAGCGGAAAAAGCACAGATACGCAGTATTTT.

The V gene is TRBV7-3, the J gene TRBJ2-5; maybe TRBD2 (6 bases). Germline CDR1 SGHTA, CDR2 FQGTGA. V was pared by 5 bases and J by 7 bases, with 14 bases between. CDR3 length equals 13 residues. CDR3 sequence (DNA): TGTGCCAGCAGCGCAGCGGGCTGGGGGACCCAGTACTTC. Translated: CASSAAGWGTQYF.

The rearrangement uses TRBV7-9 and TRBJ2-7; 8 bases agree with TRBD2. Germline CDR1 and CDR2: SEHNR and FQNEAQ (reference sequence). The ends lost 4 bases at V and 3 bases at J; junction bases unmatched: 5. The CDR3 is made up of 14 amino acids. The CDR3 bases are TGTGCCAGCAGCTGGACCGGGACTAGCTACGAGCAGTACTTC. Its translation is CASSWTGTSYEQYF.

CDR3 in DNA: TGTGCCAGCAGTTTTTATTGGGGGGACCCGTCGAATGAGCAGTTCTTC. It is translated as CASSFYWGDPSNEQFF. The chain carries TRBV27 and TRBJ2-1; D possibly corresponds to TRBD2 (6 bases). Trimming removed 3 bases at V and 7 bases at J, with 19 bases between. The germline V gene has CDR1 MNHEY and CDR2 SMNVEV (reference sequence). The CDR3 has 16 residues.

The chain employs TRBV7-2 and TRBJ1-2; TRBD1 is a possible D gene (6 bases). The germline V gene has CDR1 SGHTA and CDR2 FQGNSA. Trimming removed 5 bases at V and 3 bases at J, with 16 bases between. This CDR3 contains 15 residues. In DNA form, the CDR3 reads TGTGCCAGCAGCGGTCGAACAGGGTACGACTATGGCTACACCTTC. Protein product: CASSGRTGYDYGYTF.

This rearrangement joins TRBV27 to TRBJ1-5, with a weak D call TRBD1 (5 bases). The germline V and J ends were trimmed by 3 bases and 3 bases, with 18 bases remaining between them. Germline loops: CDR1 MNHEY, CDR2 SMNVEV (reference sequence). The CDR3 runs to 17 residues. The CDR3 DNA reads TGTGCCAGCAGTTTTCGCGGGGGAGGGGCGTACAATCAGCCCCAGCATTTT. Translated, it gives CASSFRGGGAYNQPQHF.

CDR3 sequence: CASTQHRDGENIQYF. CDR3 DNA: TGTGCCAGTACCCAACACAGGGATGGGGAAAACATTCAGTACTTC. The V and J genes are TRBV19 and TRBJ2-4; possibly TRBD1 for D (6 bases). This CDR3 has 15 residues. The V end lost 7 bases, the J end lost 5 bases, and 18 bases lay between the germline ends. Looked up from germline, CDR1 is LNHDA and CDR2 is SQIVND (reference sequence).

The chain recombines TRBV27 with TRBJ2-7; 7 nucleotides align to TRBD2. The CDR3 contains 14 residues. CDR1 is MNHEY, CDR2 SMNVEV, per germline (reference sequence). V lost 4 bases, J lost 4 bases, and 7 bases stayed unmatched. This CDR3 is CASSYGGSGYEQYF. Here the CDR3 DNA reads TGTGCCAGCAGTTACGGGGGGAGTGGGTACGAGCAGTACTTC.

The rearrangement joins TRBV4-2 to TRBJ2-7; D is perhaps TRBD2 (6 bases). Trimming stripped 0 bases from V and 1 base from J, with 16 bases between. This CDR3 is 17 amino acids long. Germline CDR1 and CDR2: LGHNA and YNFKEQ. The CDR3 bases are TGTGCCAGCAGCCAAGATACTGTGAGGGACTTATCCTACGAGCAGTACTTC. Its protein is CASSQDTVRDLSYEQYF.